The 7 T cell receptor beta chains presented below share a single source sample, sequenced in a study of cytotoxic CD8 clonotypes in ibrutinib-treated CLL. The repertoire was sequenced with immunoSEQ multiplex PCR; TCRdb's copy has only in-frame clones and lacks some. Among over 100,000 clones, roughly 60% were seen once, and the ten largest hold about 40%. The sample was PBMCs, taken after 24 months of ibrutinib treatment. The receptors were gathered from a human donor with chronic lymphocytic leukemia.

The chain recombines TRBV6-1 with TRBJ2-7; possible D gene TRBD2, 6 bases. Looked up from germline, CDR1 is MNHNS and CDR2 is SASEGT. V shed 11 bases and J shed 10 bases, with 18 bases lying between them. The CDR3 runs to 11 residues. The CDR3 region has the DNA TGTGCCGCGGGGATAACGTCGCTACAGTACTTC. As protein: CAAGITSLQYF.

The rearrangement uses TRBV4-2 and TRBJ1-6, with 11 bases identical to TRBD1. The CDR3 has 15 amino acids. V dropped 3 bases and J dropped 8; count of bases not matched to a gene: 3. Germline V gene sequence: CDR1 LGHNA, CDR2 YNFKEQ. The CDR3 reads CASSQGTGGDSPLHF. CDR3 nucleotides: TGTGCCAGCAGCCAGGGGACAGGGGGAGATTCACCCCTCCACTTT.

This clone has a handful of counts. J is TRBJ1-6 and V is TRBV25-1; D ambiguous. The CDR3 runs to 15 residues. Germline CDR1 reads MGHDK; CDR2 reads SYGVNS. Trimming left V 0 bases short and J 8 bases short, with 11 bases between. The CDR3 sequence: CASSEYRGFDSPLHF. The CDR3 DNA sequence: TGTGCCAGCAGTGAATACCGGGGATTTGATTCACCCCTCCACTTT.

The CDR3 bases are TGTGCCAGCAGTTTAAGGGGGATGTCTAATGAAAAACTGTTTTTT. Its translation is CASSLRGMSNEKLFF. The V and J genes are TRBV28 and TRBJ1-4, with D possibly being TRBD1 (6 bases). This CDR3 has 15 amino acids. V was clipped by 2 bases and J by 3 bases, with 10 bases between them. Per germline, CDR1 MDHEN and CDR2 SYDVKM.

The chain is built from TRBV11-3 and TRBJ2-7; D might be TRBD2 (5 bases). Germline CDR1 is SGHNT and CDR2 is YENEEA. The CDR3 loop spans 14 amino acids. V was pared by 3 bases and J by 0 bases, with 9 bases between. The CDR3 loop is CASSFQRSSYEQYF. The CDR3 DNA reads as TGTGCCAGCAGCTTTCAGCGGTCCTCCTACGAGCAGTACTTC.

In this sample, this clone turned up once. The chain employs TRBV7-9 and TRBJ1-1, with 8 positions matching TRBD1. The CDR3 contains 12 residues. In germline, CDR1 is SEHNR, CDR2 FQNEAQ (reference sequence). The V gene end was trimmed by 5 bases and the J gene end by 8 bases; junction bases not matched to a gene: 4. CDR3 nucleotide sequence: TGTGCCAGCAGCCCGAGGACAGGGGAAGCTTTCTTT. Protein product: CASSPRTGEAFF.

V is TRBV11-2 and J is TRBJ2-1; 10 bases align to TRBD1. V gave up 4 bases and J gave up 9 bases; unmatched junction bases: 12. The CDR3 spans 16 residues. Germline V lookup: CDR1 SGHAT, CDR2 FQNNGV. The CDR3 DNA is TGTGCCAGCAGCTCAATCGGGACAGGGGTACAGGGTGAGCAGTTCTTC. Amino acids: CASSSIGTGVQGEQFF.